This passage covers 23 T cell receptor beta chains from one sample sequenced in a study of blood T cells in healthy people across ages. A second PCR of 7 to 11 cycles used a sample-barcoded 5' primer and a J-beta primer mix. TCRdb used MiXCR to reprocess the 5' RACE reads, holding one entry per CDR3 protein. The sample lists about 800,000 distinct CDR3 sequences; about 25% were seen once. A further study also used this sample, focusing on T cells of mothers and their children.

The sequenced material came from blood. The receptors were gathered from a boy younger than 18 in good health.

This clonotype was found a few times. V gene TRBV6-2 or TRBV6-3 combines with J gene TRBJ2-1, with TRBD1 matching 7 bases. Germline V gives CDR1 MNHEY, CDR2 SVGEGT. The CDR3 extends over 15 amino acids. J lost 6 bases, V lost 2 bases, and 7 bases had no gene match. The CDR3 region is CASSYGQVGSNEQFF. The DNA for the CDR3 is TGTGCCAGCAGTTACGGACAGGTGGGATCCAATGAGCAGTTCTTC.

This sequence joins TRBV12-3 or TRBV12-4 and TRBJ2-3, with 12 bases fitting TRBD2. The V gene end was trimmed by 4 bases and the J gene end by 2 bases; junction bases not matched to a gene: 4. The CDR3 extends over 16 amino acids. The CDR3 region is CASSSRLAGDTDTQYF. The CDR3 bases are TGTGCCAGCAGTTCCCGACTAGCGGGGGACACAGATACGCAGTATTTT.

This clonotype was seen a handful of times. The rearrangement links TRBV5-1 to TRBJ2-7; 13 nucleotides match TRBD2. This CDR3 has 18 residues. The V segment lost 4 bases and the J segment 3 bases; nucleotides outside the gene matches: 13. Germline V lookup: CDR1 SGHRS, CDR2 YFSETQ. CDR3 region: CASSQPQGGLAGYYEQYF. CDR3 nucleotide sequence: TGCGCCAGCAGCCAACCGCAGGGGGGACTAGCGGGATACTACGAGCAGTACTTC.

V gene TRBV14 combines with J gene TRBJ2-5; the D is unclear. This CDR3 comprises 13 residues. V was clipped by 2 bases and J by 3 bases, with 7 bases between them. Per germline, CDR1 SGHDN and CDR2 FVKESK. The CDR3 region is CASSQWSEETQYF. CDR3 nucleotides: TGTGCCAGCAGCCAATGGTCAGAAGAGACCCAGTACTTC. The whole variable domain, filled in from reference TRBV14 and TRBJ2-5, reads EAGVTQFPSHSVIEKGQTVTLRCDPISGHDNLYWYRRVMGKEIKFLLHFVKESKQDESGMPNNRFLAERTGGTYSTLKVQPAELEDSGVYFCASSQWSEETQYFGPGTRLLVL.

This clonotype was detected ten times or more. The chain employs TRBV4-2 and TRBJ2-1; D possibly corresponds to TRBD1 (6 bases). Germline loops: CDR1 LGHNA, CDR2 YNFKEQ. Trimming stripped 0 bases from V and 0 bases from J, with 12 bases between. This CDR3 is built from 17 residues. CDR3 amino acids: CASSQEMGASSYNEQFF. CDR3 DNA: TGTGCCAGCAGCCAAGAAATGGGGGCAAGCTCCTACAATGAGCAGTTCTTC.

This chain links TRBV9 with TRBJ2-1; D possibly corresponds to TRBD1 (6 bases). The CDR3 length is 16 residues. Germline values: CDR1 SGDLS, CDR2 YYNGEE. V was clipped by 4 bases and J by 1 base, with 15 bases between them. The CDR3 is CASSHSPGVSYNEQFF. CDR3 coding DNA: TGTGCCAGCAGCCACAGCCCAGGGGTATCCTACAATGAGCAGTTCTTC.

The rearrangement joins TRBV12-3 or TRBV12-4 to TRBJ2-5; D is unclear. The CDR3 sequence is 15 residues long. The ends were cut back, 2 bases at V and 3 bases at J, with 13 bases in the middle. CDR3 sequence: CASSLRSNNKETQYF. DNA of the CDR3: TGTGCCAGCAGTTTACGCAGTAATAACAAAGAGACCCAGTACTTC.

About this clonotype itself: Sequence at one end of the junction differs from germline and may be a read error. The chain has TRBV5-1 and TRBJ2-5; D gene uncertain. CDR3 length: 11 residues. Germline CDR1 and CDR2: SGHRS and YFSETQ. The CDR3 protein is CAGSLQETQYF. The CDR3 DNA reads TGCGCCGGCAGCCTCCAAGAGACCCAGTACTTC.

This clonotype appeared many times. The gene calls are TRBV5-1 and TRBJ1-5; D gene unclear. Between the trimmed V and J ends, which lost 4 bases and 3 bases, there was a span of 8 bases. CDR1 and CDR2 from the germline V gene are SGHRS and YFSETQ. The CDR3 totals 13 residues. The CDR3 region has the DNA TGCGCCAGCAGCCCCGGTGACAATCAGCCCCAGCATTTT. This sequence encodes CASSPGDNQPQHF.

There are a few counts of this clonotype. The chain uses TRBV7-9 and TRBJ2-6; 7 bases line up with TRBD1. Unmatched junction bases numbered 3, after V lost 5 bases and J lost 2 bases. The germline gives CDR1 SEHNR, CDR2 FQNEAQ (reference sequence). There are 15 residues in the CDR3. The chain's CDR3 is CASSITGAGANVLTF. CDR3 DNA sequence: TGTGCCAGCAGCATCACAGGGGCTGGGGCCAACGTCCTGACTTTC.

This sequence joins TRBV12-3 or TRBV12-4 and TRBJ1-4; the D is unclear. This CDR3 region has 13 residues. The V gene lost 4 bases and the J gene lost 3 bases, with 6 bases spanning the gap. The CDR3 loop is CASSWAANEKLFF. The CDR3 DNA reads TGTGCCAGCAGTTGGGCAGCTAATGAAAAACTGTTTTTT.

This clonotype came up a few times. The CDR3 loop is CSVQGGEIWEQFF. CDR3 coding DNA: TGCAGCGTTCAAGGGGGCGAGATCTGGGAGCAGTTCTTC. The gene calls are TRBV29-1 and TRBJ2-5; 7 bases are shared with TRBD1. The DNA end lines up better with TRBJ2-1; the J call may be wrong. Per germline, CDR1 SQVTM and CDR2 ANQGSEA. The CDR3 extends over 13 amino acids.

This chain uses TRBV29-1 with TRBJ2-7; unclear D gene. There are 13 residues in the CDR3. CDR1 is SQVTM and CDR2 is ANQGSEA in the germline V gene. V dropped 2 bases and J dropped 6 bases, with 14 bases sitting between them. The CDR3 DNA reads as TGCAGCGTTGAACTGCTAGGATTAGCCGAGCAGTACTTC. Protein sequence: CSVELLGLAEQYF.

This chain joins TRBV5-5 and TRBJ1-6; 9 bases are a match to TRBD1. Per the germline V gene, CDR1 is SGHKS and CDR2 is YYEKEE (reference sequence). The V gene end was trimmed by 6 bases and the J gene end by 0 bases; junction bases not matched to a gene: 13. This CDR3 is built from 19 residues. The CDR3 DNA reads TGTGCCAGCACCAAATCCGGGACAGGGCCCAGCTCCTATAATTCACCCCTCCACTTT. This translates into CASTKSGTGPSSYNSPLHF.

V is TRBV4-3 and J is TRBJ2-7; possibly TRBD1 or TRBD2 for D (6 bases each). The CDR3 length is 15 residues. V was cut by 2 bases and J by 4 bases, with 15 bases left in between. The germline V gene has CDR1 LGHNA and CDR2 YSLEER. CDR3: CASSQLLGGRYEQYF. The CDR3 region has the DNA TGCGCCAGCAGCCAACTCCTGGGGGGCCGGTACGAGCAGTACTTC.

This clonotype was seen many times. The rearrangement links TRBV5-1 to TRBJ2-7, with 11 positions matching TRBD1. J lost 3 bases, V lost 4 bases, and 6 bases had no gene match. Per the germline V gene, CDR1 is SGHRS and CDR2 is YFSETQ. The CDR3 spans 15 residues. CDR3 DNA: TGCGCCAGCAGCGATGGGACAGGGGGATTCTACGAGCAGTACTTC. It specifies CASSDGTGGFYEQYF.

This chain joins TRBV7-6 and TRBJ2-1, with TRBD2 matching over 14 bases. This CDR3 has 20 amino acids. Germline V gene data show CDR1 as SGHVS and CDR2 as FNYEAQ. Trimming cost V 5 bases and J 1 base; bases outside gene matches: 13. In nucleotides, the CDR3 is TGTGCCAGCAGCCTTCAGACTAGCGGGGGGGCTTACAGGTCCTACAATGAGCAGTTCTTC. Its protein product is CASSLQTSGGAYRSYNEQFF. Variable domain in full (rest from reference TRBV7-6 and TRBJ2-1): GAGVSQSPRYKVTKRGQDVALRCDPISGHVSLYWYRQALGQGPEFLTYFNYEAQQDKSGLPNDRFSAERPEGSISTLTIQRTEQRDSAMYRCASSLQTSGGAYRSYNEQFFGPGTRLTVL.

This clonotype was seen a few times. This sequence joins TRBV14 and TRBJ2-7, with D maybe TRBD1 (6 bases). The CDR3 runs to 14 residues. The germline V gene encodes CDR1 SGHDN and CDR2 FVKESK. V was cut by 4 bases and J by 5 bases, with 15 bases left in between. CDR3: CASSLRQGLNEQYF. The CDR3, as DNA: TGTGCCAGCAGCCTCAGGCAGGGGCTCAACGAGCAGTACTTC.

V usage is TRBV29-1 and J usage is TRBJ1-1; a weak D match, TRBD1 (5 bases). The CDR3 runs to 11 residues. Germline CDR1 is SQVTM and CDR2 is ANQGSEA. Trimming took off 7 bases at V and 3 bases at J, with 9 bases between the two ends. CDR3 protein: CSAQGDTEAFF. In DNA form, the CDR3 reads TGCAGCGCTCAAGGGGACACTGAAGCTTTCTTT.

The sample holds many counts of this clonotype. The chain joins TRBV3-1 to TRBJ2-3; D unclear. The germline V gene has CDR1 LGHDT and CDR2 YNNKEL (reference sequence). Trimming pared 3 bases from V and 6 bases from J, leaving 4 bases between. CDR3 length: 11 residues. The CDR3 region is CASSHRDTQYF. CDR3 DNA sequence: TGTGCCAGCAGCCACCGCGATACGCAGTATTTT.

The rearrangement links TRBV29-1 to TRBJ2-5; no definite D call. This CDR3 spans 12 amino acids. In germline, CDR1 is SQVTM, CDR2 ANQGSEA. The V gene lost 0 bases and the J gene lost 2 bases, with 4 bases spanning the gap. The chain's CDR3 is CSVEEAQETQYF. The DNA of the CDR3 is TGCAGCGTTGAAGAGGCACAAGAGACCCAGTACTTC. The full variable domain, with the rest looked up from reference TRBV29-1 and TRBJ2-5, is SAVISQKPSRDICQRGTSLTIQCQVDSQVTMMFWYRQQPGQSLTLIATANQGSEATYESGFVIDKFPISRPNLTFSTLTVSNMSPEDSSIYLCSVEEAQETQYFGPGTRLLVL.

As DNA, the CDR3 is TGTGCCAGCGTCAAAGGTGGTGGGGCAGGGAATGAAAAACTGTTTTTT. Translating it yields CASVKGGGAGNEKLFF. V and J are TRBV7-9 and TRBJ1-4; TRBD1 might be the D (5 bases). The CDR3 has 16 amino acids. The V gene lost 8 bases and the J gene lost 5 bases, with 21 bases spanning the gap. The germline V gene has CDR1 SEHNR and CDR2 FQNEAQ (reference sequence).

The chain couples TRBV3-1 to TRBJ1-2; D unclear. CDR1 and CDR2 (germline): LGHDT, YNNKEL (reference sequence). This CDR3 is built from 12 residues. Trimming cost V 1 base and J 5 bases, with 5 bases left between them. CDR3 in DNA: TGTGCCAGCAGCCAAGCACGATATGGCTACACCTTC. Amino acid sequence: CASSQARYGYTF.